Shown below are 4 T cell receptor beta chains from a single sample sequenced in a study of cytomegalovirus exposure and HLA in healthy donors. This PCR relied on a set of 60 Vbeta primers and 13 Jbeta primers. Using immunoSEQ multiplex PCR, the repertoire was profiled, and TCRdb retains in-frame clones only, with some absent. The sample has hundreds of thousands of clones, 75% to 90% seen once; the top ten hold 0.71%. Input material: PBMCs. The receptors here all came from a boy under 10 years old in good health and CMV-seronegative.

The genes are TRBV5-1 and TRBJ1-4; no clear D gene. The CDR3 has 17 amino acids. V lost 1 base and J 2 bases, leaving 15 bases between the germline ends. Germline V gene lookup returns CDR1 SGHRS and CDR2 YFSETQ. The CDR3 loop reads CASSLMAGPGTNEKLFF. CDR3 coding DNA: TGCGCCAGCAGCTTGATGGCGGGCCCGGGGACTAATGAAAAACTGTTTTTT.

Written as DNA, the CDR3 is TGTGGAAGTGGGGACAGACAAAATGAAAAACTGTTTTTT. Translating gives CGSGDRQNEKLFF. V usage is TRBV19 and J usage is TRBJ1-4, with TRBD1 identical over 7 bases. The CDR3 loop spans 13 amino acids. Germline V gene sequence: CDR1 LNHDA, CDR2 SQIVND (reference sequence).

The J gene is TRBJ1-1, the V gene TRBV14, with 8 bases aligning to TRBD1. The CDR3 spans 14 residues. Looked up from germline, CDR1 is SGHDN and CDR2 is FVKESK. Trimming removed 4 bases from V and 5 bases from J; junction bases left unmatched: 6. CDR3 sequence (DNA): TGTGCCAGCAGCCTCGGACAGGGTCGGACTGAAGCTTTCTTT. Translated, it gives CASSLGQGRTEAFF. The entire variable domain, with the rest obtained from reference TRBV14 and TRBJ1-1, is as follows: EAGVTQFPSHSVIEKGQTVTLRCDPISGHDNLYWYRRVMGKEIKFLLHFVKESKQDESGMPNNRFLAERTGGTYSTLKVQPAELEDSGVYFCASSLGQGRTEAFFGQGTRLTVV.

This chain uses TRBV6-5 with TRBJ1-2, with D unclear. The CDR3 sequence is 14 residues long. The V and J ends lost 0 bases and 8 bases respectively, with 13 bases between them. The V gene's germline CDR1 is MNHEY and CDR2 SVGAGI. The CDR3 loop reads CASSYSTAARGYTF. CDR3 DNA sequence: TGTGCCAGCAGTTACTCGACGGCAGCGAGGGGCTACACCTTC.